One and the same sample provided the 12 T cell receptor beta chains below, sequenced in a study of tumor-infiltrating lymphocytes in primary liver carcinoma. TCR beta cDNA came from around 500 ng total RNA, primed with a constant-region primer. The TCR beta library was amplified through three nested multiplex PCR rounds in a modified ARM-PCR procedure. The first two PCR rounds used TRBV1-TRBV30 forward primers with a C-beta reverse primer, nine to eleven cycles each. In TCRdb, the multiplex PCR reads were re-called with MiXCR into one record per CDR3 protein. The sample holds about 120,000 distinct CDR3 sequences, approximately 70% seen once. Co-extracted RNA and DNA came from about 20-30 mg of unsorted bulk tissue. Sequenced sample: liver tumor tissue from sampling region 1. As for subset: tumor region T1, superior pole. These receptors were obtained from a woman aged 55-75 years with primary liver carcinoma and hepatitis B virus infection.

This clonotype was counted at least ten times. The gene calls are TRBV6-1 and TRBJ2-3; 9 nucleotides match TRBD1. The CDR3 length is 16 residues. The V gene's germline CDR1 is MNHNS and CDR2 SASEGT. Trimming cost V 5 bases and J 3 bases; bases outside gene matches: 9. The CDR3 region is CASSPHYRGRTDTQYF. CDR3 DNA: TGTGCCAGCAGTCCCCACTACAGGGGGCGGACAGATACGCAGTATTTT.

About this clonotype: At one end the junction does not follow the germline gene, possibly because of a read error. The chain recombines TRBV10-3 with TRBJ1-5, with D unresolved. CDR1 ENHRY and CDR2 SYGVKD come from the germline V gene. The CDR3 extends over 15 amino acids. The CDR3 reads CAISESREGNQLQHF. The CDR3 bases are TGTGCCATCAGTGAGTCGAGGGAAGGGAATCAGCTCCAGCATTTT.

Here the CDR3 DNA reads TGTGCCAGCAGCTCGGTACTGGGAATCTACGAGCAGTACTTC. This translates into CASSSVLGIYEQYF. The chain recombines TRBV11-2 with TRBJ2-7; D is ambiguous. From germline, CDR1 is SGHAT and CDR2 FQNNGV. V was shortened by 4 bases and J by 3 bases, with 13 bases between the two germline ends. CDR3 size: 14 residues.

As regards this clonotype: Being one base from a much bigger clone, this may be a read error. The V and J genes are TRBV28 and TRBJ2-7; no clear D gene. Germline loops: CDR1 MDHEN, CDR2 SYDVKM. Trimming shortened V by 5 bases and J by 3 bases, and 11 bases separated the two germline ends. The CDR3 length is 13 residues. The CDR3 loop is CASSRNGDYEQYF. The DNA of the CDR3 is TGTGCCAGCAGTCGCAACGGAGACTACGAGCAGTACTTC.

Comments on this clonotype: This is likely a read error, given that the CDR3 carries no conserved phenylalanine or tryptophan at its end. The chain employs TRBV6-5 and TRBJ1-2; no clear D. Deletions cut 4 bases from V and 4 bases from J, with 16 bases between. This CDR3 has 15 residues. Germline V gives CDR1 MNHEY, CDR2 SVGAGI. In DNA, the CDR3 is TGTGCCAGCAGTTCCATGATGGGGTCGGCCTATGGCTACACCTCC. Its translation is CASSSMMGSAYGYTS.

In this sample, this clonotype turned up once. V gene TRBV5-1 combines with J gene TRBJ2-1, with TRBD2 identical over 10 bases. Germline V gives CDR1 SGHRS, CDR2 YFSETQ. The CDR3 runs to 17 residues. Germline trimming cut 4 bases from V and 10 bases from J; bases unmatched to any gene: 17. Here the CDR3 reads CASSLTIGTSVSGEQFF. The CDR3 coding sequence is TGCGCCAGCAGCCTTACGATCGGGACTAGCGTGAGTGGAGAGCAGTTCTTC.

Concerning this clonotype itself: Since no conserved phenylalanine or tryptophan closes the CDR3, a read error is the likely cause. The CDR3, as DNA: TGTGCCAGCAGTGATGGGACCGAATACAATGAGCAGTTCTCC. Protein product: CASSDGTEYNEQFS. The gene calls are TRBV6-1 and TRBJ2-1; D possibly uses TRBD1 or TRBD2 (5 bases each). CDR3 length: 14 amino acids. CDR1 is MNHNS, CDR2 SASEGT, per germline. Trimming pared 3 bases from V and 4 bases from J, leaving 10 bases between.

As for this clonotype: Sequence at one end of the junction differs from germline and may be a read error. This chain's CDR3 is CTSSLLTGGLSEAFF. CDR3 in DNA: TGTACCAGCAGCCTTCTGACAGGGGGCCTTAGTGAAGCTTTCTTT. This sequence joins TRBV14 and TRBJ1-1; 10 bases are a match to TRBD1. The CDR3 length is 15 residues. CDR1 and CDR2 (germline): SGHDN, FVKESK.

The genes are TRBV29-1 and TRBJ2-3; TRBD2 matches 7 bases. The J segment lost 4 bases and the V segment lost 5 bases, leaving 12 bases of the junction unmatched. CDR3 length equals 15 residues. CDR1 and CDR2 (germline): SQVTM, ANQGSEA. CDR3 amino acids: CSVLGLTGGSDTQYF. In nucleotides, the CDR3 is TGCAGCGTTCTGGGACTAACAGGAGGATCAGATACGCAGTATTTT.

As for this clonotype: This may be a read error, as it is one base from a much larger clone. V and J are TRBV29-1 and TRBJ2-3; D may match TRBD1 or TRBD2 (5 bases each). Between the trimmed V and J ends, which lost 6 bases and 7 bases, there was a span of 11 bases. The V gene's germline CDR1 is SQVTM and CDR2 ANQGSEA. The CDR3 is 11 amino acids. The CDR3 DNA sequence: TGCAGCGTAGAGAGGGGCTATACGCAGTATTTT. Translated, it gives CSVERGYTQYF.

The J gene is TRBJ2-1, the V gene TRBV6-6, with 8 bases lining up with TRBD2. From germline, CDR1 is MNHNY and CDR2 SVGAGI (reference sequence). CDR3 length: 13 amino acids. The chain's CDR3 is CLTRPPGGGEQFF. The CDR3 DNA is TGTCTCACACGTCCTCCGGGGGGGGGTGAGCAGTTCTTC.

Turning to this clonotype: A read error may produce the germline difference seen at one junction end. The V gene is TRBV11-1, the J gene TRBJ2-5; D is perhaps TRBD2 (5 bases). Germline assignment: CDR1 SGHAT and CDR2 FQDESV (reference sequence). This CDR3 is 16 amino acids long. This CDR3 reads CASSLGLDASLEIRYF. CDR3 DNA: TGCGCCAGCAGCTTAGGATTGGACGCCTCACTAGAGATCCGGTACTTC.